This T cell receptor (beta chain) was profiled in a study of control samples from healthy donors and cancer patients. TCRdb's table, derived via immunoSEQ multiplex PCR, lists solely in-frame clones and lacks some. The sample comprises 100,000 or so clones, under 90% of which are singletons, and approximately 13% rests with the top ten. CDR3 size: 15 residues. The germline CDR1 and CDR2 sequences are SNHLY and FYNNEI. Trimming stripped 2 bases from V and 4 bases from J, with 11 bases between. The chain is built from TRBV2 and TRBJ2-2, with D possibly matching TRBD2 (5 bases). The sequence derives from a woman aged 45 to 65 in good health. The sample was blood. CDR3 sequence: CASSELGVGTGELFF. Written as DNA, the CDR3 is TGTGCCAGCAGTGAACTGGGAGTCGGCACCGGGGAGCTGTTTTTT. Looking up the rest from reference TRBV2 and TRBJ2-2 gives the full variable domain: EPEVTQTPSHQVTQMGQEVILRCVPISNHLYFYWYRQILGQKVEFLVSFYNNEISEKSEIFDDQFSVERPDGSNFTLKIRSTKLEDSAMYFCASSELGVGTGELFFGEGSRLTVL.